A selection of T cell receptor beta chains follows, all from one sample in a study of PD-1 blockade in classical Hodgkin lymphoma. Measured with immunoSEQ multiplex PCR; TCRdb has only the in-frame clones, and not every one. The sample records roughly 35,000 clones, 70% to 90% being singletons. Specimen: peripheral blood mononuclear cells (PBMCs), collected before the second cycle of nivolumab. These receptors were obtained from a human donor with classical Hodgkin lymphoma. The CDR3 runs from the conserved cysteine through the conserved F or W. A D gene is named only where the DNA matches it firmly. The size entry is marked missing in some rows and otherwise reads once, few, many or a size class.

TGTGCCAGCTCCCTAGCGGGAGGGCCCCTATACAATGAGCAGTTCTTC	CASSLAGGPLYNEQFF	TRBV11-3	TRBJ2-1	TRBD2	.
TGCGCCAGCAGCCAACACCATAGCGGGAGGGCCCCACTCAATTGGAACTTTGAGCAGTTCTTC	CASSQHHSGRAPLNWNFEQFF	TRBV4-1	TRBJ2-1	TRBD2	.
TGTGCCATCAGTGACTCAAACTATGGCTACACCTTC	CAISDSNYGYTF	TRBV10-3	TRBJ1-2	.	.
TGTGCCAGCAGCGCCCCCTCCGGGGGGGAGACCCAGTACTTC	CASSAPSGGETQYF	TRBV7-8	TRBJ2-5	TRBD2	once
TGCGCCAGCAGCTCAACGGGACAGGCAACTTACGAGCAGTACTTC	CASSSTGQATYEQYF	TRBV5-1	TRBJ2-7	TRBD1	once
TGTGCCAGCAGCCAAGGGTCGGGACAGGGTAAGACTAATGAAAAACTGTTTTTT	CASSQGSGQGKTNEKLFF	TRBV4-2	TRBJ1-4	TRBD1	.
TGTGCCACCAACCACAGGAACTCCTACGAGCAGTACTTC	CATNHRNSYEQYF	TRBV6-1	TRBJ2-7	.	.
TGTGCCAGCAGCGTGGAAGGTAGGGGTTCACCCCTCCACTTT	CASSVEGRGSPLHF	TRBV9	TRBJ1-6	.	.
TGTGCCAGCTCACCGAGGCCAAGACATCCCTACGAGCAGTACTTC	CASSPRPRHPYEQYF	TRBV18	TRBJ2-7	.	.
TGTGCCAGCAGTTCGACGACTAGTACCTACGAGCAGTACTTC	CASSSTTSTYEQYF	TRBV28	TRBJ2-7	.	.
TGCAGCGTTCCTGGACAGGGTGGAGATACGCAGTATTTT	CSVPGQGGDTQYF	TRBV29-1	TRBJ2-3	TRBD1	.
TGTGCCACCAGCAGAGGTGGGACAGGGAACACTGAAGCTTTCTTT	CATSRGGTGNTEAFF	TRBV15	TRBJ1-1	TRBD1	.
TGTGCCAGCAGCTTAGAGGGGCTCACCGGGGAGCTGTTTTTT	CASSLEGLTGELFF	TRBV5-6	TRBJ2-2	.	.
TGTGCCAGCAGCCTACTAAACTACAATGAGCAGTTCTTC	CASSLLNYNEQFF	TRBV27	TRBJ2-1	.	.
TGTGCCAGCAGAGACAAGAGGTACGAGCAGTACTTC	CASRDKRYEQYF	TRBV6-1	TRBJ2-7	.	.
TGTGCCATCAGCCCAATAGCGGGAGCACGCACAGATACGCAGTATTTT	CAISPIAGARTDTQYF	TRBV10-3	TRBJ2-3	TRBD2	.
TGTGCCAGCAGTTTAGAGGTTCTCGGGGGTTCCACAGATACGCAGTATTTT	CASSLEVLGGSTDTQYF	TRBV28	TRBJ2-3	.	.
TGTGCCACCTCCTCTCGGCCGCCGGGAATCGGCCAAGAGACCCAGTACTTC	CATSSRPPGIGQETQYF	TRBV19	TRBJ2-5	.	.
TGTGCCAGCACCTTCACTAGCGGGAGAGGTAATGAGCAGTTCTTC	CASTFTSGRGNEQFF	TRBV11-3	TRBJ2-1	TRBD2	.
TGTGCCAGCAGCTTAGGACTAGCGGGAGTAGAGACCCAGTACTTC	CASSLGLAGVETQYF	TRBV9	TRBJ2-5	TRBD2	.
TGTGCCAGCGGGGGGGTTAACAGGGCCTCTAACTATGGCTACACCTTC	CASGGVNRASNYGYTF	TRBV28	TRBJ1-2	.	.
TGCGCCAGCAGCCACCTAGCGGGAAATTCGCAGTTCTTC	CASSHLAGNSQFF	TRBV4-1	TRBJ2-1	TRBD2	few
TGTGCCAGCAGTGAACAGGTTAATTCACCCCTCCACTTT	CASSEQVNSPLHF	TRBV2	TRBJ1-6	.	.
TGTGCCAGTAATACAGGGATTTATCAGCCCCAGCATTTT	CASNTGIYQPQHF	TRBV19	TRBJ1-5	.	medium-sized
TGTGCCAGCTCACCAACTAGCGGCTCCTACGAGCAGTACTTC	CASSPTSGSYEQYF	TRBV18	TRBJ2-7	TRBD2	.
TGTGCCAGCAGCTTTCGGCAGGGGGCGGCGGCTTTCTTT	CASSFRQGAAAFF	TRBV7-2	TRBJ1-1	TRBD1	.
TGTGCCAGCAGCCCGCGGCCGGGGGGGGCGCGCAACTATGGCTACACCTTC	CASSPRPGGARNYGYTF	TRBV7-8	TRBJ1-2	.	once
TGTGCCAGCAGCTTCGGACTAGCGGGTACCAATGAGCAGTTCTTC	CASSFGLAGTNEQFF	TRBV11-1	TRBJ2-1	TRBD2	.
TGCGCCAGCAGCCAACGACTAGCGGGGCTAAGGGGGAACACAGATACGCAGTATTTT	CASSQRLAGLRGNTDTQYF	TRBV4-1	TRBJ2-3	TRBD2	.
TGTGCCAGCATGAGGGGCTCCTACAATGAGCAGTTCTTC	CASMRGSYNEQFF	TRBV6-5	TRBJ2-1	.	.
TGTGCCAGCAGCTTACTAGAATTCGGGTACAATGAGCAGTTCTTC	CASSLLEFGYNEQFF	TRBV7-9	TRBJ2-1	.	.
TGTGCCAGCTTCTTGAAAAGCACAGATACGCAGTATTTT	CASFLKSTDTQYF	TRBV21-1	TRBJ2-3	.	.
TGTGCCAGCAGCACCGGGACACAGTCCGGTCTAGAGCAGTACTTC	CASSTGTQSGLEQYF	TRBV5-8	TRBJ2-7	.	.
TGTGCCAGCAGAGCCCACAGGGAAGCGAACACTGAAGCTTTCTTT	CASRAHREANTEAFF	TRBV2	TRBJ1-1	.	.
TGTGCCAGTAGCACTAGCGGGACGGCCTACGAGCAGTACTTC	CASSTSGTAYEQYF	TRBV19	TRBJ2-7	TRBD2	.
TGCGCCAGCAGCCAGGTCAGCGGGAGCGCCTACAATGAGCAGTTCTTC	CASSQVSGSAYNEQFF	TRBV4-1	TRBJ2-1	TRBD2	.
TGTGCCAGCAGTTTGTCGGGACTAGCGATACCCTACGAGCAGTACTTC	CASSLSGLAIPYEQYF	TRBV27	TRBJ2-7	TRBD2	.
TGTGCCGGTAGTATAGAGGCCCGCAGTCGACGGGAGACCCAGTACTTC	CAGSIEARSRRETQYF	TRBV19	TRBJ2-5	.	once
TGTGCCAGCAGCCCATACAGGGATTCGGGGGCCAACGTCCTGACTTTC	CASSPYRDSGANVLTF	TRBV7-9	TRBJ2-6	.	.
TGCGCCAGCAGCTTGGCCTTTTTGGGGACAGGGACAGATACGCAGTATTTT	CASSLAFLGTGTDTQYF	TRBV5-1	TRBJ2-3	TRBD1	.
TGTGCCAGCAAGAATTGGGACAAGTACAATGAGCAGTTCTTC	CASKNWDKYNEQFF	TRBV28	TRBJ2-1	.	few
TGCGCCAGCAGATCTAAAGATGGGACAGGGGGGTTTGGCTACACCTTC	CASRSKDGTGGFGYTF	TRBV5-1	TRBJ1-2	TRBD1	.
TGTGCCAGCAGTCCTAGGTCCCGGGACATGTCCAGGGGGGCCAAAAACATTCAGTACTTC	CASSPRSRDMSRGAKNIQYF	TRBV27	TRBJ2-4	TRBD1	.
TGTGCCAGCAGCAAGTCAGGACAGCCCACCTACAATGAGCAGTTCTTC	CASSKSGQPTYNEQFF	TRBV9	TRBJ2-1	.	.
TGTGCCAGCAGTTCAGGGTTGCTCTATGGCTACACCTTC	CASSSGLLYGYTF	TRBV28	TRBJ1-2	.	.
TGTGCCAGTAGCTACGGGGAGAACACTGAAGCTTTCTTT	CASSYGENTEAFF	TRBV19	TRBJ1-1	.	.
TGTGCCAGCAGTTACTCTGGGACCCTAGAGACCCAGTACTTC	CASSYSGTLETQYF	TRBV6-5	TRBJ2-5	.	.
TGTGCCAGCGGAGTTCGGGACAGGAACACCGGGGAGCTGTTTTTT	CASGVRDRNTGELFF	TRBV11-3	TRBJ2-2	TRBD1	.
TGTGCCAGCAGTCCTAGTTTCAGTCATGAGCAGTTCTTC	CASSPSFSHEQFF	TRBV7-3	TRBJ2-1	.	.
TGTGCCAGTCTTCAGGGGCAGAACACTGAAGCTTTCTTT	CASLQGQNTEAFF	TRBV19	TRBJ1-1	.	.
TGTGCCAGCAGCGGAAAGGGTTTGGGAAAGACCCAGTACTTC	CASSGKGLGKTQYF	TRBV11-3	TRBJ2-5	.	.
TGTGCCAGCCGGCCGGGACTAGCGGGAGAGACAGATACGCAGTATTTT	CASRPGLAGETDTQYF	TRBV7-9	TRBJ2-3	TRBD2	once
TGTGCCAGCAGCCTTTCCCAGCCCCAGCATTTT	CASSLSQPQHF	TRBV28	TRBJ1-5	.	few
TGTGCCATCAGTGAAGAGGAGAACACTGAAGCTTTCTTT	CAISEEENTEAFF	TRBV10-3	TRBJ1-1	.	.